Below, 4 T cell receptor beta chains from the same sample are listed, as sequenced in a study of cytomegalovirus exposure and HLA in healthy donors (dated by TCRdb to 2015 to 2018). Libraries were built with the immunoSEQ multiplex PCR assay. The multiplex PCR relied on a mix of 60 forward primers for TCR Vbeta segments and 13 reverse primers for TCR Jbeta segments. Not all clones reach the TCRdb copy of this immuneACCESS table, which keeps in-frame sequences only. Checked studies attribute under half of the gap to unresolved V genes and leave the rest unexplained. Across this sample there are approximately 160,000 clones, with 68% seen only once. Together, the top ten hold approximately 1.5% of the sample. Specimen: PBMCs. The receptors shown here come from a man in his forties or fifties in good health and CMV-seronegative.

This sequence joins TRBV19 and TRBJ1-1, with unresolved D. The length of the CDR3 is 15 residues. Trimming left V 2 bases short and J 5 bases short, with 15 bases between. Germline values: CDR1 LNHDA, CDR2 SQIVND (reference sequence). This chain's CDR3 is CASSISPGGRTEAFF. CDR3 bases: TGTGCCAGTAGTATATCCCCCGGAGGGCGGACTGAAGCTTTCTTT.

The V gene is TRBV27, the J gene TRBJ2-7, with 7 nucleotides matching TRBD1. This CDR3 is built from 14 residues. Germline V gene data show CDR1 as MNHEY and CDR2 as SMNVEV (reference sequence). Trimming at V came to 3 bases and at J to 3 bases, leaving 5 bases not matched to a gene. The CDR3: CASSFKTGNYEQYF. In DNA, the CDR3 is TGTGCCAGCAGTTTCAAGACAGGGAACTACGAGCAGTACTTC.

This chain uses TRBV7-9 with TRBJ2-7; 7 bases align to TRBD1. V was clipped by 5 bases and J by 2 bases; unmatched bases: 9. CDR1 and CDR2 (germline): SEHNR, FQNEAQ (reference sequence). The CDR3 sequence is 15 residues long. In nucleotides, the CDR3 is TGTGCCAGCAGCCCAGTGGGGGACAGAACCTACGAGCAGTACTTC. It codes for CASSPVGDRTYEQYF.

The chain has TRBV9 and TRBJ2-6; possibly TRBD1 for D (5 bases). This CDR3 is 17 amino acids long. Germline V gene sequence: CDR1 SGDLS, CDR2 YYNGEE. V was clipped by 3 bases and J by 4 bases, with 17 bases between them. The CDR3 loop is CASSAYDSAEGANVLTF. Here the CDR3 DNA reads TGTGCCAGCAGCGCGTACGACAGTGCGGAGGGGGCCAACGTCCTGACTTTC.